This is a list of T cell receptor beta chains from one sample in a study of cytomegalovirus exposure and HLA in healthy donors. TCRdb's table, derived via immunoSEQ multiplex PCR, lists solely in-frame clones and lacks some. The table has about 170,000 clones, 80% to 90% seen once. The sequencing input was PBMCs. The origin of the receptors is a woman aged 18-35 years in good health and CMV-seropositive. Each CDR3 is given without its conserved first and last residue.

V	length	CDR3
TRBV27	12	ASSSTGGGTEAF
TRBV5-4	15	ASSTQRGSQVFYGYT
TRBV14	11	ASSLTGVWGYT
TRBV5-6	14	ASSGRQGAYGDTQY
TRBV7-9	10	SSSLVNSPLH
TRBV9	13	ASSVAQFYADTQY
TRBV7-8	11	ASSRTAHQPQH
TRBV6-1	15	ASSEARGRSNTGELF
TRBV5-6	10	ASSEKVREAF
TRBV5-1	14	ASKRFAGASPDTQY
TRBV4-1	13	ASSQGQGSGNTIY
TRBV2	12	ASTEGTDYEKLF
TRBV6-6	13	ASRRTGTNTGELF
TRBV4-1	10	ASSHHIETQY
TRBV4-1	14	ASSQEGTGVAYEQY
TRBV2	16	ASSESSLAGGNYNEQF
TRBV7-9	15	ASSFSPWGTGGTEAF
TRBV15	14	ATSRGDRGEGYGYT